One TCR beta chain is described in this entry. Its antigen remains undetermined. One base away there is no much larger clone; base qualities are not given. The trim is 5 bases for V and 0 bases for J, with a gap of 17 bases between the germline ends. The CDR3 starts with the cysteine, ends with the phenylalanine, and has 17 residues. This entry keeps only the CDR3 DNA: 51 bases, framed from base 1. The CDR1 and CDR2 encoded by the germline V gene (reference sequence) are LNHDA and SQIVND. The data were obtained in a study of T cells in Graves' hyperthyroidism and ophthalmopathy (dated by TCRdb to about 2019). Study-wide context: Peripheral blood samples were taken at the time of initial diagnosis, prior to any treatment. To identify distinguishing TCR V-J signatures, a discovery cohort of about 100 patients was used, comprising 43 with Graves' ophthalmopathy and approximately 58 with stable Graves' hyperthyroidism. Prospective prediction of ophthalmopathy was tested in an independent validation cohort of 18 to 20 hyperthyroidism patients and 17 patients who later progressed to ophthalmopathy. For training and testing, the 100 or so patients in the discovery cohort were randomly divided in a 7:3 ratio. In addition, the study compared T-cell repertoires in thyroid tissue and in blood from a handful of Graves' hyperthyroidism patients. After sampling, hyperthyroidism patients received methimazole starting at 30 mg daily, and ophthalmopathy patients received high-dose intravenous methylprednisolone. The paper reports TCR Vbeta CDR3 sequencing of approximately 140 peripheral blood samples: 40 to 45 ophthalmopathy, over 70 hyperthyroidism and 17 progressor patients.

The TCR beta CDR3 regions were amplified from the RNA transcripts. For the first round of RT-PCR on the TCR CDR3, the HTBI primer set was used together with the Qiagen OneStep RT-PCR kit. Libraries were constructed in a second round of multiplex PCR, after which size selection and purification were carried out. Sequencing of the libraries was done on an Illumina HiSeq2000 using paired-end 100 bp reads. The paper's data handling went like this. SOAPnuke was used to process the raw data, removing reads that contained adapters or uncalled bases, had a mean Phred below 15, or lacked an exact match to the constant primer or identifier. COPE v1.2.5 was used to merge the high-quality paired reads, and each unique nucleotide sequence was defined as a clonotype. MiTCR v1.1 was used to align clonotypes to the IMGT TRBV, TRBD and TRBJ reference segments. The analysis was restricted to V-J combinations with a frequency above 0.0001, which together covered approximately 99% of the repertoires. The TCS score was defined as F50 (clonal expansion) divided by E x V (chaos), with BLOSUM62-based TCRdist calculated between CDR3 peptides within each V-J. Welch's t-statistics and random forest reduced roughly 530 V-J features to 13, which were used in a naive Bayes classifier (R e1071). Thyroid-blood repertoire similarity was quantified with the Morisita-Horn index. TCRdb itself trimmed the public reads at Q25 with fastp, ran MiXCR and retained productive beta chains. Identical CDR3 proteins give one entry, which carries the most common genes and DNA. The V and J calls, along with clone size, are taken from TCRdb and not from the paper's own processing. The sample yields 700,000 to 850,000 distinct CDR3 sequences; around 40% were counted once. Approximately 31% of the sample is taken by the ten largest.

Stable Graves' hyperthyroidism was defined as no progression to ophthalmopathy during 18 months of follow-up. Hyperthyroidism patients were aged 18 to 65 years and newly diagnosed, with disease duration of less than 2 months. Any patient with an uncontrolled infection, another autoimmune disease, pregnancy or lactation was excluded. Diagnoses were based on clinical symptoms, serum thyroxine and TRAb, thyroid ultrasound and orbital computed tomography. PBMCs were separated from 8 to 10 ml of fresh peripheral blood using Ficoll-Paque density gradient centrifugation. Trizol reagent was used to extract total RNA, and RNA quality was then checked on an Agilent 2100 Bioanalyzer. Overall study outcomes, separate from this receptor: A 13 V-J signature model separated ophthalmopathy from stable hyperthyroidism, with 87.88% sensitivity and roughly 84% specificity in cross-validation and 80%/75% in testing. No statistical method was used to set the sample size in advance, and investigators knew the group allocation. In validation, the model predicted progression to ophthalmopathy with about 71% sensitivity and 72.22% specificity, a median of approximately 6.5 months before onset. Most expanded thyroid clonotypes (frequency above 0.001) were also detected in blood, a finding suggesting that blood repertoires may reflect thyroid immune responses.

The chain is made from TRBV19 and TRBJ1-5; matching of 5 bases hints at TRBD1 as the D gene. The specimen sequenced was blood. This TCR derives from a woman aged 40 to 50 with Graves' hyperthyroidism. The base sequence is TGTGCCAGTAGTCGCCGGGCCCTAGACAGTAGCAATCAGCCCCAGCATTTT. This codes for CASSRRALDSSNQPQHF.